The 8 T cell receptor beta chains below all came from one sample that was sequenced in a study of beta chain features in type 1 diabetes. Study observations and caveats: Patients with Type 1 diabetes showed moderately but significantly shorter TCRB CDR3s in all four CD4+ subsets.

No antigens are known for them. Sequencing targeted expressed TCRB transcripts, as all isolated RNA had been reverse transcribed. The repertoire was sequenced with immunoSEQ multiplex PCR; TCRdb's copy has only in-frame clones and lacks some. The data show fewer than 400,000 clones, with around 9.3% seen just once and approximately 1% held by the top ten. The material sequenced was central memory CD4+ T cells from blood. The receptors derive from a man aged 30 to 39 with type 1 diabetes.

This clone occurred a few times. The rearrangement uses TRBV6-6 and TRBJ2-7; D is perhaps TRBD2 (6 bases). V lost 7 bases and J 6 bases, leaving 16 bases between the germline ends. From germline, CDR1 is MNHNY and CDR2 SVGAGI (reference sequence). The CDR3 contains 13 residues. The CDR3: CASTTGQGGEQYF. In DNA, the CDR3 is TGTGCCAGCACGACGGGGCAGGGAGGCGAGCAGTACTTC.

This chain connects TRBV9 to TRBJ1-2; D remains unclear. V was pared by 3 bases and J by 4 bases, with 7 bases between. The length of the CDR3 is 12 residues. Germline V gene lookup returns CDR1 SGDLS and CDR2 YYNGEE. Here the CDR3 DNA reads TGTGCCAGCAGCGGTACCCTCTATGGCTACACCTTC. Translated: CASSGTLYGYTF.

This sequence joins TRBV25-1 and TRBJ1-4; D is undetermined. The V end was cut by 3 bases, the J end by 5 bases, with 10 bases between. The CDR3 contains 14 residues. CDR1 is MGHDK and CDR2 is SYGVNS in the germline V gene. Here the CDR3 DNA reads TGTGCCAGCAGTGATCCACAGAGGAATGAAAAACTGTTTTTT. It translates to CASSDPQRNEKLFF.

This chain links TRBV6-5 with TRBJ1-2, with 8 bases that match TRBD1. V was pared by 5 bases and J by 3 bases, with 8 bases of the junction left unmatched. CDR3 length: 15 residues. Germline CDR1 reads MNHEY; CDR2 reads SVGAGI. The CDR3 DNA is TGTGCCAGCAGTCAAGGACAGGGAATCCACTATGGCTACACCTTC. Its protein product is CASSQGQGIHYGYTF.

V gene TRBV23-1 combines with J gene TRBJ1-1; 7 positions agree with TRBD1. Being an ORF, TRBV23-1 has a function that is uncertain. V lost 0 bases and J lost 5; bases outside the gene matches: 3. The length of the CDR3 is 14 residues. The CDR3 DNA sequence: TGCGCCAGCAGTCAATCGACAGGGCAGACTGAAGCTTTCTTT. Translated, it gives CASSQSTGQTEAFF.

To note about this clone: The junction differs from germline at one of its ends, possibly a read error. The CDR3 here is CASSFDRDQPQHF. In nucleotides, the CDR3 is TGTGCTAGCAGCTTCGACAGGGATCAGCCCCAGCATTTT. The chain couples TRBV7-7 to TRBJ1-5, with TRBD1 identical over 7 bases. The V gene's germline CDR1 is SSHAT and CDR2 FNYEAQ (reference sequence). The CDR3 runs 13 residues.

This chain uses TRBV11-2 with TRBJ1-1; D remains unclear. Germline CDR1 and CDR2: SGHAT and FQNNGV. The CDR3 is made up of 13 amino acids. V lost 0 bases to trimming and J lost 4 bases, with 6 bases between them. The CDR3 DNA follows: TGTGCCAGCAGCTTAGAACGGGGCACTGAAGCTTTCTTT. Amino acids: CASSLERGTEAFF.

The chain has TRBV4-3 and TRBJ1-5; D perhaps matches TRBD1 (5 bases). This CDR3 spans 17 amino acids. Germline CDR1 is LGHNA and CDR2 is YSLEER. V gave up 0 bases and J gave up 5 bases, with 17 bases separating them. This CDR3 reads CASSQDRHRRGYQPQHF. The CDR3 DNA sequence: TGCGCCAGCAGCCAAGATAGGCATCGGAGGGGTTATCAGCCCCAGCATTTT.